These 16 T cell receptor beta chains originate from one sample sequenced in a study of blood T cell repertoires in COVID-19. Assay: immunoSEQ multiplex PCR; the TCRdb copy retains only in-frame clones and omits some. The table includes roughly 31,000 clones, approximately 92% detected once. The sequenced material came from peripheral blood. The receptor source for this set is a man in his fifties or sixties with acute or convalescent COVID-19.

This clone came up once. The V and J genes are TRBV7-9 and TRBJ2-2, with TRBD2 identical over 9 bases. The CDR3 runs 14 residues. Germline CDR1 reads SEHNR; CDR2 reads FQNEAQ (reference sequence). Trimming cost V 2 bases and J 6 bases; bases outside gene matches: 1. The CDR3 here is CASSLIAGAGELFF. DNA of the CDR3: TGTGCCAGCAGCTTAATAGCGGGGGCCGGGGAGCTGTTTTTT.

CDR3 in amino acids: CASSALGRGTDTQYF. The CDR3 DNA follows: TGTGCCAGCAGTGCCCTCGGGAGGGGAACAGATACGCAGTATTTT. V usage is TRBV28 and J usage is TRBJ2-3, with 8 positions matching TRBD2. V lost 5 bases to trimming and J lost 3 bases; unmatched junction nucleotides: 7. Germline V gene lookup returns CDR1 MDHEN and CDR2 SYDVKM. The CDR3 is 15 residues long. The full variable domain, rest sourced from reference TRBV28 and TRBJ2-3, is DVKVTQSSRYLVKRTGEKVFLECVQDMDHENMFWYRQDPGLGLRLIYFSYDVKMKEKGDIPEGYSVSREKKERFSLILESASTNQTSMYLCASSALGRGTDTQYFGPGTRLTVL.

The chain joins TRBV12-3 or TRBV12-4 to TRBJ1-1, with no clear D. There are 13 residues in the CDR3. V shed 5 bases and J shed 1 base, with 8 bases lying between them. The CDR3 loop reads CASSPTANTEAFF. CDR3 nucleotide sequence: TGTGCCAGCAGTCCAACAGCGAACACTGAAGCTTTCTTT.

This chain links TRBV18 with TRBJ2-7; 8 bases are a match to TRBD1. V shed 6 bases, J shed 2 bases, and the junction held 6 bases outside the gene matches. Germline lookup yields CDR1 KGHSH and CDR2 LQKENI. CDR3 length equals 14 residues. The DNA of the CDR3 is TGTGCCAGCTCCGACAGGGGAGGTGCCTACGAGCAGTACTTC. Its translation: CASSDRGGAYEQYF.

This clone was found a few times. Here the CDR3 DNA reads TGTGCCAGCAGCTTAGCGTTCGGCACAGGTTCTCAGCCCCAGCATTTT. It translates to CASSLAFGTGSQPQHF. This chain links TRBV7-2 with TRBJ1-5; tentative D call: TRBD1 (5 bases). CDR1 and CDR2 (germline): SGHTA, FQGNSA. The CDR3 contains 16 residues. Trimming cost V 0 bases and J 6 bases, with 15 bases left between them.

This clone was seen once. This chain connects TRBV6-5 to TRBJ1-1, with a tentative D call TRBD1 (5 bases). The CDR3 contains 16 residues. Germline loops: CDR1 MNHEY, CDR2 SVGAGI. Trimming stripped 0 bases from V and 0 bases from J, with 11 bases between. CDR3 protein: CASSYSATAMNTEAFF. CDR3 sequence (DNA): TGTGCCAGCAGTTACTCTGCGACAGCAATGAACACTGAAGCTTTCTTT.

The chain employs TRBV2 and TRBJ2-1; possible D gene TRBD2, 6 bases. Per germline, CDR1 SNHLY and CDR2 FYNNEI. The V end lost 6 bases, the J end lost 13 bases, and 13 bases lay between the germline ends. This CDR3 region has 11 residues. CDR3 DNA: TGTGCCAGCAGGTCCCGCGGGAATCAGTTCTTC. Protein sequence: CASRSRGNQFF. Drawing the rest from reference TRBV2 and TRBJ2-1, the complete variable domain is EPEVTQTPSHQVTQMGQEVILRCVPISNHLYFYWYRQILGQKVEFLVSFYNNEISEKSEIFDDQFSVERPDGSNFTLKIRSTKLEDSAMYFCASRSRGNQFFGPGTRLTVL.

The chain has TRBV19 and TRBJ2-1; 11 bases are shared with TRBD2. The CDR3 is 16 residues long. V lost 1 base to trimming and J lost 1 base; unmatched junction nucleotides: 0. The germline V gene encodes CDR1 LNHDA and CDR2 SQIVND (reference sequence). As DNA, the CDR3 is TGTGCCAGTAGTATAGGACTAGCGGGGTCCTACAATGAGCAGTTCTTC. As protein: CASSIGLAGSYNEQFF.

This clone is categorized as medium-sized. The chain couples TRBV4-1 to TRBJ2-5; 7 bases line up with TRBD1. Trimming removed 3 bases from V and 6 bases from J; junction bases left unmatched: 10. There are 15 residues in the CDR3. In germline, CDR1 is MGHRA, CDR2 YSYEKL. CDR3 coding DNA: TGCGCCAGCAGCCAGACCCGACAGGGCGAGCAGACCCAGTACTTC. Amino acid sequence: CASSQTRQGEQTQYF.

The CDR3 here is CSVPTDTQYF. The CDR3, as DNA: TGCAGTGTCCCGACAGATACGCAGTATTTT. The chain recombines TRBV20-1 with TRBJ2-3; D is uncertain. This CDR3 has 10 amino acids. In germline, CDR1 is DFQATT, CDR2 SNEGSKA (reference sequence). Trimming shortened V by 7 bases and J by 3 bases, and 5 bases separated the two germline ends.

Only a few counts were recorded for this clone. The rearrangement joins TRBV5-1 to TRBJ1-1; possible D gene TRBD1, 6 bases. Between the trimmed V and J ends, which lost 4 bases and 5 bases, there was a span of 15 bases. Germline V gene sequence: CDR1 SGHRS, CDR2 YFSETQ. The length of the CDR3 is 14 residues. CDR3 bases: TGCGCCAGCAGCCAACAGGGAGAGGCGACTGAAGCTTTCTTT. Translating it yields CASSQQGEATEAFF.

Only one count was recorded for this clone. The J gene is TRBJ2-7, the V gene TRBV29-1, with D unresolved. Germline CDR1 and CDR2: SQVTM and ANQGSEA. V gave up 2 bases and J gave up 0 bases, with 5 bases separating them. The CDR3 is 12 amino acids. The CDR3 sequence is CSVETDSYEQYF. Written as DNA, the CDR3 is TGCAGCGTTGAAACAGACTCCTACGAGCAGTACTTC.

The chain combines TRBV18 with TRBJ1-2; 9 bases are a match to TRBD1. Per germline, CDR1 KGHSH and CDR2 LQKENI. This CDR3 is 15 amino acids long. With 0 bases clipped from V and 6 bases from J, the junction kept 5 bases outside the gene matches. The CDR3, as DNA: TGTGCCAGCTCACCACCGGGACAGGGAGTTCATGGCTACACCTTC. It encodes CASSPPGQGVHGYTF.

The chain recombines TRBV7-9 with TRBJ1-1; tentative D call: TRBD1 (5 bases). V lost 2 bases, J lost 1 base, and 11 bases lay in between. Germline lookup yields CDR1 SEHNR and CDR2 FQNEAQ (reference sequence). The CDR3 totals 15 residues. CDR3: CASSLMVGANTEAFF. The CDR3 DNA reads as TGTGCCAGCAGCTTAATGGTAGGGGCGAACACTGAAGCTTTCTTT.

The chain joins TRBV7-9 to TRBJ1-6; no clear D. The length of the CDR3 is 15 residues. Germline lookup yields CDR1 SEHNR and CDR2 FQNEAQ (reference sequence). Trimming stripped 3 bases from V and 7 bases from J, with 13 bases between. The CDR3 here is CASSFAGEGNSPLHF. The CDR3 coding sequence is TGTGCCAGCAGCTTCGCCGGGGAGGGAAATTCACCCCTCCACTTT.

The chain uses TRBV10-3 and TRBJ1-2; TRBD1 matches 7 bases. This CDR3 has 12 amino acids. CDR1 is ENHRY, CDR2 SYGVKD, per germline. The ends lost 4 bases at V and 4 bases at J; junction bases unmatched: 0. The CDR3 coding sequence is TGTGCCATCAGTGGGGACAGCTATGGCTACACCTTC. Translating gives CAISGDSYGYTF.